This T cell receptor (beta chain) was captured in a study of cytomegalovirus exposure and HLA in healthy donors. The CDR3 has 16 amino acids. Trimming shortened V by 0 bases and J by 0 bases, and 9 bases separated the two germline ends. Researchers ran the PCR with 60 Vbeta and 13 Jbeta primers. The method was immunoSEQ multiplex PCR; TCRdb's version includes in-frame clones alone and lacks a portion of them. The sample shows approximately 180,000 clones, 80% of them seen only once. The chain carries TRBV23-1 and TRBJ1-3; D not certain. TRBV23-1 falls under the ORF class, with uncertain function. The sample consisted of PBMCs. This sequence originates from a man under 40 in good health and CMV-seropositive. The CDR3 loop reads CASSQSGGRSGNTIYF. The CDR3 DNA is TGCGCCAGCAGTCAATCCGGCGGCCGCTCTGGAAACACCATATATTTT.